Following are 5 T cell receptor beta chains from one sample sequenced in a study of CD8 T cells in cerebrospinal fluid in Alzheimer's disease. TCRdb re-called the 10x single-cell sequencing reads and shows each CDR3 protein once, DNA omitted. This table holds approximately 1,500 distinct CDR3 sequences. The sequenced sample was cerebrospinal fluid. The receptors stem from a human donor with mild cognitive impairment.

This clonotype registers medium-sized by frequency. The V call is TRBV6-6, the J call TRBJ2-3; the D gene TCRdb calls, TRBD1, cannot be checked with no DNA. From germline, CDR1 is MNHNY and CDR2 SVGAGI (reference sequence). CDR3 length equals 16 residues. CDR3 region: CASSDNRGRVADTQYF.

This chain connects TRBV6-1 to TRBJ2-1; the TCRdb call, TRBD1, lacks DNA for checking. The CDR3 length is 16 residues. The germline V gene encodes CDR1 MNHNS and CDR2 SASEGT. This chain's CDR3 is CASSEKLQGAYNEQFF.

This clonotype is medium-sized (0.01 to 0.1%) by frequency. The chain recombines TRBV3-1 with TRBJ2-7. CDR3 length: 14 amino acids. Germline values: CDR1 LGHDT, CDR2 YNNKEL (reference sequence). The CDR3 loop reads CASSQPGASYEQYF.

The V gene is TRBV30, the J gene TRBJ2-1; the TCRdb D gene call, TRBD2, has no DNA to confirm it. The CDR3 runs to 15 residues. From germline, CDR1 is GTSNPN and CDR2 SVGIG (reference sequence). This chain's CDR3 is CAWSLSGNSGNEQFF.

This clonotype shows up as medium-sized by frequency. This chain uses TRBV2 with TRBJ1-4; TCRdb outputs TRBD1, but without DNA this stays unchecked. The CDR3 length is 15 residues. CDR1 SNHLY and CDR2 FYNNEI come from the germline V gene. CDR3 sequence: CASKYGTGAAEKLFF. Full variable domain (outside the CDR3, taken from reference TRBV2 and TRBJ1-4): EPEVTQTPSHQVTQMGQEVILRCVPISNHLYFYWYRQILGQKVEFLVSFYNNEISEKSEIFDDQFSVERPDGSNFTLKIRSTKLEDSAMYFCASKYGTGAAEKLFFGSGTQLSVL.